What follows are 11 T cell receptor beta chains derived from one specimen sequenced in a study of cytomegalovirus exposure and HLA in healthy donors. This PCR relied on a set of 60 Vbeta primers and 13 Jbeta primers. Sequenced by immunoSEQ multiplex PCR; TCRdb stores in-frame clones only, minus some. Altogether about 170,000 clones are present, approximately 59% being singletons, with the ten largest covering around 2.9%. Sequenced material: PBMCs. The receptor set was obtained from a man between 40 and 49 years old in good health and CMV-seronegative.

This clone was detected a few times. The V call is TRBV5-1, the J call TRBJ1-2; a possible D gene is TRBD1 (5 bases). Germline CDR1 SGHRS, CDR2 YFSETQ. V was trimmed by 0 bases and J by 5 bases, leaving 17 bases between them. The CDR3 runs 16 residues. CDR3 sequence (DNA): TGCGCCAGCAGCTTGGAGGCTAGTGGGGGGGGATATGGCTACACCTTC. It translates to CASSLEASGGGYGYTF.

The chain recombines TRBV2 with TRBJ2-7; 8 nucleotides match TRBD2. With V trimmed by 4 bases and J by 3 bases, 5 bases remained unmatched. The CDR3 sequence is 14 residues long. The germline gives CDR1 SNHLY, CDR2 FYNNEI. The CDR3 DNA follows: TGTGCCAGCAGTGTGATCAGCGGGAGCTACGAGCAGTACTTC. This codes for CASSVISGSYEQYF.

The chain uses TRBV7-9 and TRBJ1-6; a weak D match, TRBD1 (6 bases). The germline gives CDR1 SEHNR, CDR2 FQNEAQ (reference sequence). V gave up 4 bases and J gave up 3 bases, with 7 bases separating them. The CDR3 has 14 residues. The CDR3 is CASSSDSYNSPLHF. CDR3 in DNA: TGTGCCAGCAGCTCGGACAGCTATAATTCACCCCTCCACTTT.

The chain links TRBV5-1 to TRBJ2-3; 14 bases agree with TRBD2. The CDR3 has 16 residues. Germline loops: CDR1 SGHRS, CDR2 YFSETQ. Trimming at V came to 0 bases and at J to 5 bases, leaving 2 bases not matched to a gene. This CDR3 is CASSLGTSGRRDTQYF. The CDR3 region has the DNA TGCGCCAGCAGCTTGGGGACTAGCGGGAGGAGAGATACGCAGTATTTT.

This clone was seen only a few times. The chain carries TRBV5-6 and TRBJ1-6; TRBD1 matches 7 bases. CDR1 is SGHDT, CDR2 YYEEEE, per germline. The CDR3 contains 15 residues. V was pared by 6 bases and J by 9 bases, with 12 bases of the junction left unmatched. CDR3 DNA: TGTGCCAGCACCCTAACTAACAGGGGAGGTTCACCCCTCCACTTT. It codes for CASTLTNRGGSPLHF.

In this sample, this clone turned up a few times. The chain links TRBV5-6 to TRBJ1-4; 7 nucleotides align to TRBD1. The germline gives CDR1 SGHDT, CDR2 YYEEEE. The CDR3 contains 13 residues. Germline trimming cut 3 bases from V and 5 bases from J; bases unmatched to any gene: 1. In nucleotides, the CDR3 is TGTGCCAGCAGCTGGGGACAGAATGAAAAACTGTTTTTT. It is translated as CASSWGQNEKLFF.

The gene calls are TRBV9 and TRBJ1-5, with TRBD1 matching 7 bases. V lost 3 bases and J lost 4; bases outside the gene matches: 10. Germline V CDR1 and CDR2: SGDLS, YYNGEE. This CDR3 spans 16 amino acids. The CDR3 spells CASSEGGRQGNQPQHF. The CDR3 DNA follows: TGTGCCAGCAGCGAGGGAGGCCGACAGGGTAATCAGCCCCAGCATTTT.

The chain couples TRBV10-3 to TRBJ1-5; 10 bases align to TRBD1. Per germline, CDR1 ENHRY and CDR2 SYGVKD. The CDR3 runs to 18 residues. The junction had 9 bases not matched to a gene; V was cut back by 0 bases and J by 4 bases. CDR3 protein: CAISESGQGVLENQPQHF. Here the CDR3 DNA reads TGTGCCATCAGTGAGTCCGGACAGGGGGTTTTGGAAAATCAGCCCCAGCATTTT.

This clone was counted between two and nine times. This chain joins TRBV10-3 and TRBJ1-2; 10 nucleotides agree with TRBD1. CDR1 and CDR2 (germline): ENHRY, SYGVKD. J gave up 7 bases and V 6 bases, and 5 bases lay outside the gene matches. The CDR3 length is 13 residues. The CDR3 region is CAISGTGEGGYTF. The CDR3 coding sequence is TGTGCCATCAGCGGGACAGGGGAGGGTGGCTACACCTTC.

The CDR3 nucleotides read TGTGCCAGCAGGCTAGCGGGAGCCTACGAGCAGTACTTC. Protein sequence: CASRLAGAYEQYF. V gene TRBV6-1 combines with J gene TRBJ2-7; 10 nucleotides agree with TRBD2. V was clipped by 6 bases and J by 2 bases; unmatched bases: 1. Germline V gene lookup returns CDR1 MNHNS and CDR2 SASEGT. The CDR3 has 13 residues.

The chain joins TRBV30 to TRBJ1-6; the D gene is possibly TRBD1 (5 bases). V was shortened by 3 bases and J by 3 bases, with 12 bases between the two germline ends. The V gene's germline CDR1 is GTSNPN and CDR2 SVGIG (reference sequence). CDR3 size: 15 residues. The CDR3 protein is CAWRAGEVYNSPLHF. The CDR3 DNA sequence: TGTGCCTGGAGAGCGGGGGAGGTCTATAATTCACCCCTCCACTTT.